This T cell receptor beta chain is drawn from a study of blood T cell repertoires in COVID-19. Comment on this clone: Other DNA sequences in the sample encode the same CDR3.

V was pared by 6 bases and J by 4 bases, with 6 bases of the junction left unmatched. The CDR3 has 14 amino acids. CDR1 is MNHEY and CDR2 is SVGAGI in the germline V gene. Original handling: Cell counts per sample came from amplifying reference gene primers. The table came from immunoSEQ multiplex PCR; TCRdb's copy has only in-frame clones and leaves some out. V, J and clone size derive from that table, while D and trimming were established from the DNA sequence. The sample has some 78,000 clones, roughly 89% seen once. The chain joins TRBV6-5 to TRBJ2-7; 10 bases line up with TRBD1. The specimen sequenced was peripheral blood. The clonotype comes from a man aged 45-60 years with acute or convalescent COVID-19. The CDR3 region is CASSPGQGSYEQYF. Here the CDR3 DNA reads TGTGCCAGCAGCCCGGGACAGGGGTCGTACGAGCAGTACTTC.